The sequence of this T cell receptor beta chain was determined in a study of blood T cells in healthy people across ages. Alongside a J-beta primer mix, a sample-barcoded 5' primer served in a second PCR lasting about 7 to 11 cycles. Every molecule of cDNA carried a tag from a template-switch adaptor with 12 random nucleotides. TCRdb reanalysed the 5' RACE reads using MiXCR and keeps one entry per CDR3 protein. In the table there are about 1.4 million distinct CDR3 sequences, roughly 60% of which are singletons. Germline CDR1 is SQVTM and CDR2 is ANQGSEA. Trimming removed 4 bases from V and 9 bases from J; junction bases left unmatched: 27. The CDR3 spans 19 residues. This clonotype was seen only a few times.

This receptor was taken from a young man in good health. Material for sequencing was blood. The chain joins TRBV29-1 to TRBJ2-1; 7 bases are shared with TRBD1. In nucleotides, the CDR3 is TGCAGCGTTGGCCGCACGGTGGGTGAAGGGGGCATTTCGGCGGCTGAGCAGTTCTTC. Translated: CSVGRTVGEGGISAAEQFF.